The entry below gives a single T cell receptor (beta chain) sequence along with its context. The antigen it recognizes is unknown. No much larger clonotype is one base removed from it; base qualities were not supplied. CDR3 length: 16 amino acids, cysteine to phenylalanine. Only the CDR3 region is kept as DNA, spanning 48 bases read in frame from base 1. According to the germline V gene, CDR1 reads KGHSH and CDR2 reads LQKENI. The V end loses 2 bases and the J end loses 5 bases, and a stretch of 18 bases separates them. This sample was taken from a study of T-cell memory formation after mild COVID-19 (dated by TCRdb to about 2021). About the full investigation: TCR sequence clusters from the two donors were largely donor specific. Two young, previously healthy adult volunteers made up the cohort, one male and one female. In two donors, T-cell clones that expanded and contracted after mild COVID-19 were tracked by sequencing TCRalpha and TCRbeta repertoires over time. Broad study findings and their caveats: From day 15 to 85, contracting clones showed balanced CD4/CD8 phenotypes, whereas a second wave of clones that expanded from day 15 to 37 leaned towards CD4+. Contracting CD4+ clones appeared mostly in the CM and EM memory subsets, whereas CD8+ clones were enriched in EMRA. The detection of some responding clones in pre-infection memory suggests that pre-existing cross-reactive memory T cells joined the SARS-CoV-2 response. SARS-CoV-2 specificity of the second-wave clones peaking on day 37 was not confirmed. Only two mild cases were covered by the study, and larger cohorts that include severe cases with pre-infection samples were considered necessary.

Sequenced on an Illumina NovaSeq 6000. Using 5'RACE with constant-segment primers, TCRalpha and TCRbeta cDNA libraries were constructed, with sample barcodes and unique molecular identifiers added in the process. RNA was extracted from every sample with Trizol reagent. The libraries were amplified in two PCR steps, and the second step added a second sample barcode and Illumina TruSeq adapters. Sequencing of libraries was performed on an Illumina NovaSeq with 2 x 150 bp paired-end reads. In the authors' own workflow: Demultiplexing of reads and collapsing into UMI-guided consensus sequences were performed with migec v1.2.7. Using mixcr v2.1.11, UMI consensuses were aligned to TRA and TRB V and J templates and then assembled into clonotypes. Clonotypes were classified as expanded or contracted when called significant by both edgeR and NoisET, with noise models trained on biological replicates. For edgeR calls, a false discovery rate-adjusted p below 0.01 and a log2 fold-change threshold of 1 were applied. As an exploratory analysis of dynamics, max-normalized trajectories of the 1000 most abundant clonotypes were examined with PCA combined with hierarchical clustering. Separately sequenced CD4+ and CD8+ repertoires were used to assign a CD4 or CD8 phenotype to each responding clone. TCRdb's own reprocessing of the public reads used fastp at Q25 and MiXCR and kept productive beta chains. Rows with one shared CDR3 protein collapse into an entry with the most common genes and DNA. TCRdb's processing, not the authors' own work, is the source of the V and J calls. The sample table contains approximately 560,000 distinct CDR3 sequences; only one count was recorded for approximately 15% of them. The ten largest clonotypes hold less than 10% of the sample.

Ficoll-Paque density gradient centrifugation was the method used to isolate PBMCs. The chain is encoded by TRBV18 joined to TRBJ1-1, with the D gene uncertain. The sequencing input was PBMCs or a T cell subset sorted from them (not recorded which). The clonotype comes from an adult woman who had mild COVID-19 (a few samples of this study predate the infection). The sample titles of this study are shuffled in the database, so cell type and time point are left out; the donor was told from shared clones. The CDR3 protein: CASSPSGKRVWTEAFF. The DNA reads as follows: TGTGCCAGCTCACCAAGCGGTAAAAGGGTTTGGACTGAAGCTTTCTTT.